The source of this T cell receptor beta chain is a study of shared clonotypes between healthy human individuals. Study-level findings and limits: Tissue TCR repertoires likely differ from these blood-only repertoires.

As handled by the study authors: ImmunoSEQ gave junction-only sequences without quality scores, so filtering differed. Repertoires were generated with immunoSEQ multiplex PCR, while TCRdb's copy carries only in-frame clones and drops some. V, J and clone size reflect that table, while D and trimming were determined from the DNA. Of 500,000 to 650,000 clones listed, around 76% are singletons. Concerning this clone itself: Its specificity is not known. The sample holds other DNA sequences that translate to the same CDR3.

The sequence came from a middle-aged woman in good health. Some clones in this sample may be carry-over from other donors' samples. Material for sequencing was PBMCs.

The chain's CDR3 is CASSLGGDQPQHF. CDR3 DNA: TGCGCCAGCAGCTTGGGGGGGGACCAGCCCCAGCATTTT. The chain joins TRBV5-1 to TRBJ1-5; possible D gene TRBD1, 5 bases. The CDR3 spans 13 residues. Germline V CDR1 and CDR2: SGHRS, YFSETQ. Trimming took off 0 bases at V and 7 bases at J, with 8 bases between the two ends.